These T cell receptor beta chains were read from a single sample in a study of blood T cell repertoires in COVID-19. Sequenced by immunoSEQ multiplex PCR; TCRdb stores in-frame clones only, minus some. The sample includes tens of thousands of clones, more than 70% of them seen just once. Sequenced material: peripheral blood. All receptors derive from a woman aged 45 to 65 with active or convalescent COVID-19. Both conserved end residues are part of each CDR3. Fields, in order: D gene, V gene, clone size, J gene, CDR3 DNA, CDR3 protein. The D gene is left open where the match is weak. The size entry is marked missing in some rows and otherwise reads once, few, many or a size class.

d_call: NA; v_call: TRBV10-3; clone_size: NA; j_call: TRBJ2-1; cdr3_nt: TGTGCCACCGGAGACCAGGCTAGAGGGGAGCAGTTCTTC; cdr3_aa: CATGDQARGEQFF
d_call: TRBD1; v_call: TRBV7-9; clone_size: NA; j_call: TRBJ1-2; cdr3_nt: TGTGCCAGCAGCTTAGAGACAGGGGACTATGGCTACACCTTC; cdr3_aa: CASSLETGDYGYTF
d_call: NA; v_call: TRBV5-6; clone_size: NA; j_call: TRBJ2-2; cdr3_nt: TGTGCCAGCAGCTTGCTTGGTTCAGGGGTTGCTAACACCGGGGAGCTGTTTTTT; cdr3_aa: CASSLLGSGVANTGELFF
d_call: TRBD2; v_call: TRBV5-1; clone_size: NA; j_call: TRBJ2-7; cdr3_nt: TGCGCCAGCAGCCCCACTAGCGATGTTTCCTACGAGCAGTACTTC; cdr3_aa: CASSPTSDVSYEQYF
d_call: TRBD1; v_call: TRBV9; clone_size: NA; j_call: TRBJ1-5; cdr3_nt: TGTGCCAGCAGCGAACAGGGGAGCAATCAGCCCCAGCATTTT; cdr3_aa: CASSEQGSNQPQHF
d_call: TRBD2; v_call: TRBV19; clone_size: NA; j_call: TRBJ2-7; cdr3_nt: TGTGCCAGTAGTATAGGACTAGCGGAAACATCCTACGAGCAGTACTTC; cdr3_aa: CASSIGLAETSYEQYF
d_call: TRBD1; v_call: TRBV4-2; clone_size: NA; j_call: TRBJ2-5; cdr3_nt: TGTGTCAGCAGCCCCGAATTACAGGGGGTGGGGACCCAGTACTTC; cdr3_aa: CVSSPELQGVGTQYF
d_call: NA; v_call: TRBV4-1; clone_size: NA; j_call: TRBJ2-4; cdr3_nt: TGCGCCAGCAGCTCACAGGGTTACATTCAGTACTTC; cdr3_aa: CASSSQGYIQYF
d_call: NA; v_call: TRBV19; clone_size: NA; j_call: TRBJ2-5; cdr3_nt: TGTGCCAGTAGTATGGGCAGCATCCAAGAGACCCAGTACTTC; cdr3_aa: CASSMGSIQETQYF
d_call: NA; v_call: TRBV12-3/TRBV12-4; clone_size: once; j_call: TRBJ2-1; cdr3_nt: TGTGCCAGCAAGGGACTCCCTAATGAGCAGTTCTTC; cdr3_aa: CASKGLPNEQFF
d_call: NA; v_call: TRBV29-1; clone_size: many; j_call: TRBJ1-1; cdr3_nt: TGCAGCGTCGGACATTCTAACACTGAAGCTTTCTTT; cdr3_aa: CSVGHSNTEAFF
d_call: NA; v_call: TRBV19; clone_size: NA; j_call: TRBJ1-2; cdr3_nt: TGTGCCAGTAGTATCTACGGAGCCTATGGCTACACCTTC; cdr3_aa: CASSIYGAYGYTF
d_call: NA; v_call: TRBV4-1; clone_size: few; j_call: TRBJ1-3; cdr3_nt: TGCGCCAGCAGCCAAGATGTGTCAGGGTCCTCTGGAAACACCATATATTTT; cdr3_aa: CASSQDVSGSSGNTIYF
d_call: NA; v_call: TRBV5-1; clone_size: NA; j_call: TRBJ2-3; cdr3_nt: TGCGCCAGCAGCTTGGCCGATAGCATCCCCTCAGATACGCAGTATTTT; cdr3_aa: CASSLADSIPSDTQYF
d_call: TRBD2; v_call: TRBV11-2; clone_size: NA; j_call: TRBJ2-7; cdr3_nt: TGTGCCAGCAGCCTAGCGGGTGACGGCGAGCAGTACTTC; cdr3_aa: CASSLAGDGEQYF
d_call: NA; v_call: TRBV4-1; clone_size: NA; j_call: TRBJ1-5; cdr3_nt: TGCGCCAGCAGCCCCCTCAGTGGCAGGCTTCGACAGCCCCAGCATTTT; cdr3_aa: CASSPLSGRLRQPQHF
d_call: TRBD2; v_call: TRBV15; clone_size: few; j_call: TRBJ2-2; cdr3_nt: TGTGCCACCAGCGACCCGGGACTAGCGGGAGGATCGAACACCGGGGAGCTGTTTTTT; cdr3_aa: CATSDPGLAGGSNTGELFF
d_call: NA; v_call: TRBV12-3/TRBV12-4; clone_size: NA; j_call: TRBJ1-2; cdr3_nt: TGTGCCAGCTTTAGCGGGAGCTATGGCTACACCTTC; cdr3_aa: CASFSGSYGYTF
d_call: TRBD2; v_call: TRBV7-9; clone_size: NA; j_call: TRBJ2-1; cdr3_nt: TGTGCCAGCAGCTCAAATAGCGGGAGGGTGAATGAGCAGTTCTTC; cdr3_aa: CASSSNSGRVNEQFF
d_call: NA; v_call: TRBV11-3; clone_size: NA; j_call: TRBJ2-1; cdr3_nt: TGTGCCAGCAGCTTAATTTCGGGGGTTGAGCAGTTCTTC; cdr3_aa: CASSLISGVEQFF
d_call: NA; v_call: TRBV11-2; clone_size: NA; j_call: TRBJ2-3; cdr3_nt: TGTGCCAGCAGTCCGGGAGTAAGCACAGATACGCAGTATTTT; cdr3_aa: CASSPGVSTDTQYF
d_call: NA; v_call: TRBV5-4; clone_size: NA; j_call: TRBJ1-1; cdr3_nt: TGTGCCAGCAGCTTAACAACCAGGAACACTGAAGCTTTCTTT; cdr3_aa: CASSLTTRNTEAFF
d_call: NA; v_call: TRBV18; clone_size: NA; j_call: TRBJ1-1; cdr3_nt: TGTGCCAGCTCACCAGGGGCGCGGACTGAAGCTTTCTTT; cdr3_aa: CASSPGARTEAFF
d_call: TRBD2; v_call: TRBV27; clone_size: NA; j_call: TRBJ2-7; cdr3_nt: TGTGCCAGCAGTCTGGGACTAGCGGTCCACGAGCAGTACTTC; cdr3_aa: CASSLGLAVHEQYF
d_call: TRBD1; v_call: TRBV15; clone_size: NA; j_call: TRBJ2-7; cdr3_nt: TGTGCCACCAGCAGAGATCGGTTGGTAATAGACAGGGACGGCGACGAGCAGTACTTC; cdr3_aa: CATSRDRLVIDRDGDEQYF
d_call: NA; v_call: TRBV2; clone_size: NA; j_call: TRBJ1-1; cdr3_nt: TGTGCCAGCAGTGACAGGGGCTGGGACACTGAAGCTTTCTTT; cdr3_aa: CASSDRGWDTEAFF
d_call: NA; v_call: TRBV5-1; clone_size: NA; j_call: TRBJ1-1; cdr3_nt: TGCGCCAGCAGCTTGCAGGGGCTGGGCAACACTGAAGCTTTCTTT; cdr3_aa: CASSLQGLGNTEAFF